This passage covers 2 T cell receptor beta chains from one sample sequenced in a study of T cell responses to AZD1222 COVID-19 vaccine. Data came from immunoSEQ multiplex PCR; TCRdb stores just in-frame clones and leaves some out. This sample yields 140,000 to 150,000 clones, of which 80% to 85% are seen a single time; roughly 4.3% belongs to the top ten. The specimen was peripheral blood, collected on day 0 of MenACWY control vaccination. Receptors were obtained from an adult in good health.

The chain has TRBV9 and TRBJ1-6, with a tentative D call TRBD1 (5 bases). The ends were cut back, 4 bases at V and 5 bases at J, with 13 bases in the middle. The germline V gene has CDR1 SGDLS and CDR2 YYNGEE. The CDR3 consists of 15 residues. The CDR3 region has the DNA TGTGCCAGCAGCAACTCCGGGACTAATAATTCACCCCTCCACTTT. Amino acids: CASSNSGTNNSPLHF.

The CDR3 here is CAWSVHRQGWGSNEQFF. DNA for the CDR3: TGTGCCTGGAGTGTCCACCGACAGGGTTGGGGGAGCAATGAGCAGTTCTTC. The V gene is TRBV30, the J gene TRBJ2-1; 7 bases match TRBD1. The CDR3 is made up of 17 amino acids. CDR1 GTSNPN and CDR2 SVGIG come from the germline V gene (reference sequence). Trimming at V came to 0 bases and at J to 6 bases, leaving 14 bases not matched to a gene.